These T cell receptor beta chains were read from a single sample in a study of blood T cell repertoires in COVID-19. This table comes from immunoSEQ multiplex PCR, and its TCRdb copy is limited to in-frame clones, with some not included. The sample comprises 100,000 to 150,000 clones, roughly 90% of which are singletons, and approximately 4.5% rests with the top ten. Sequenced material: peripheral blood. These receptors were obtained from a man in his sixties with COVID-19, enrolled during active disease. Both conserved end residues are part of each CDR3. The order of the fields is J gene, D gene, clone size, CDR3 length, V gene, CDR3 DNA, CDR3 protein. A D gene is named only where the DNA matches it firmly. Expanded clones get a size class; other rows say once, few or many, or leave the size out.

J gene: TRBJ1-3
D gene: .
clone size: .
CDR3 length: 16
V gene: TRBV15
CDR3 DNA: TGTGCCACCAGCGGGCCAAGCAGGCTCTCTGGAAACACCATATATTTT
CDR3 protein: CATSGPSRLSGNTIYF

J gene: TRBJ1-5
D gene: .
clone size: .
CDR3 length: 12
V gene: TRBV2
CDR3 DNA: TGTGCCAGCAGTCAGGGGAATCAGCCCCAGCATTTT
CDR3 protein: CASSQGNQPQHF

J gene: TRBJ2-2
D gene: TRBD1
clone size: .
CDR3 length: 15
V gene: TRBV6-5
CDR3 DNA: TGTGCCAGCAGCCCCTTCTTCGGGACAGGGGAGGAGCTGTTTTTT
CDR3 protein: CASSPFFGTGEELFF

J gene: TRBJ2-5
D gene: .
clone size: once
CDR3 length: 11
V gene: TRBV5-6
CDR3 DNA: TGTGCCAGCAGCCGCGGGGCGACCCAGTACTTC
CDR3 protein: CASSRGATQYF

J gene: TRBJ2-7
D gene: TRBD2
clone size: .
CDR3 length: 16
V gene: TRBV18
CDR3 DNA: TGTGCCAGCTCACCACGGAGGGGTAGCGGGGTTGACGAGCAGTACTTC
CDR3 protein: CASSPRRGSGVDEQYF

J gene: TRBJ2-1
D gene: TRBD1
clone size: .
CDR3 length: 14
V gene: TRBV7-9
CDR3 DNA: TGTGCCAGCAGCTTAAGCCAGGGGGACAATGAGCAGTTCTTC
CDR3 protein: CASSLSQGDNEQFF

J gene: TRBJ2-2
D gene: .
clone size: .
CDR3 length: 16
V gene: TRBV9
CDR3 DNA: TGTGCCAGCAGCGTACATTTGGCGGTTGGGACCGGGGAGCTGTTTTTT
CDR3 protein: CASSVHLAVGTGELFF

J gene: TRBJ2-6
D gene: .
clone size: once
CDR3 length: 17
V gene: TRBV19
CDR3 DNA: TGTGCCAGTAGTAGGTTTGGGGCAGGCTCCGGGGCCAACGTCCTGACTTTC
CDR3 protein: CASSRFGAGSGANVLTF

J gene: TRBJ2-2
D gene: .
clone size: .
CDR3 length: 14
V gene: TRBV7-2
CDR3 DNA: TGTGCCAGCAGCTTAGTAGGGACTCCCGGGGAGCTGTTTTTT
CDR3 protein: CASSLVGTPGELFF

J gene: TRBJ1-5
D gene: .
clone size: .
CDR3 length: 13
V gene: TRBV29-1
CDR3 DNA: TGCAGCGTTGCTCGGGACACCAATCAGCCCCAGCATTTT
CDR3 protein: CSVARDTNQPQHF

J gene: TRBJ1-4
D gene: .
clone size: .
CDR3 length: 15
V gene: TRBV14
CDR3 DNA: TGTGCCAGCAGCCAAGAGGCACAGGGCAATGAAAAACTGTTTTTT
CDR3 protein: CASSQEAQGNEKLFF

J gene: TRBJ1-4
D gene: .
clone size: .
CDR3 length: 16
V gene: TRBV18
CDR3 DNA: TGTGCCAGCTCACCACCGAGAGGTACAACTAATGAAAAACTGTTTTTT
CDR3 protein: CASSPPRGTTNEKLFF

J gene: TRBJ1-3
D gene: .
clone size: .
CDR3 length: 15
V gene: TRBV6-5
CDR3 DNA: TGTGCCAGCAGTTCCGGACAGTTCTCTGGAAACACCATATATTTT
CDR3 protein: CASSSGQFSGNTIYF

J gene: TRBJ1-2
D gene: TRBD1
clone size: .
CDR3 length: 14
V gene: TRBV2
CDR3 DNA: TGTGCCAGCAGTGCCTTTGGGACAGGGGATGGCTACACCTTC
CDR3 protein: CASSAFGTGDGYTF

J gene: TRBJ1-1
D gene: .
clone size: .
CDR3 length: 14
V gene: TRBV6-5
CDR3 DNA: TGTGCCAGCAGTTACGATCCCGAGGGCACTGAAGCTTTCTTT
CDR3 protein: CASSYDPEGTEAFF

J gene: TRBJ2-2
D gene: TRBD2
clone size: once
CDR3 length: 19
V gene: TRBV9
CDR3 DNA: TGTGCCAGCAGCGGCGGACTAGCGGAGGGGCAACTAGGCACCGGGGAGCTGTTTTTT
CDR3 protein: CASSGGLAEGQLGTGELFF

J gene: TRBJ2-1
D gene: TRBD1
clone size: .
CDR3 length: 14
V gene: TRBV5-1
CDR3 DNA: TGCGCCAGCAGCACCGGGACAGGGAACAATGAGCAGTTCTTC
CDR3 protein: CASSTGTGNNEQFF

J gene: TRBJ2-3
D gene: .
clone size: .
CDR3 length: 14
V gene: TRBV7-3
CDR3 DNA: TGTGCCAGCAGCTTAGAGGCGAGCACAGATACGCAGTATTTT
CDR3 protein: CASSLEASTDTQYF

J gene: TRBJ2-3
D gene: .
clone size: .
CDR3 length: 14
V gene: TRBV7-3
CDR3 DNA: TGTGCCAGCAGCTTAAAAGGGGCCGAAGATACGCAGTATTTT
CDR3 protein: CASSLKGAEDTQYF

J gene: TRBJ2-7
D gene: .
clone size: .
CDR3 length: 13
V gene: TRBV19
CDR3 DNA: TGTGCCAGTAGCTCCGACTCTTACTACGAGCAGTACTTC
CDR3 protein: CASSSDSYYEQYF

J gene: TRBJ1-2
D gene: .
clone size: .
CDR3 length: 14
V gene: TRBV19
CDR3 DNA: TGTGCCAGTAGTACCCAAAACAGGGTTTACGGCTACACCTTC
CDR3 protein: CASSTQNRVYGYTF

J gene: TRBJ1-5
D gene: TRBD1
clone size: few
CDR3 length: 15
V gene: TRBV7-8
CDR3 DNA: TGTGCCAGCAGCCCCTCCACAGGGGGCAATCAGCCCCAGCATTTT
CDR3 protein: CASSPSTGGNQPQHF

J gene: TRBJ1-1
D gene: .
clone size: .
CDR3 length: 16
V gene: TRBV18
CDR3 DNA: TGTGCCAGCTCACCAAGGAGCTCAGTCGGTAACACTGAAGCTTTCTTT
CDR3 protein: CASSPRSSVGNTEAFF

J gene: TRBJ2-3
D gene: TRBD2
clone size: once
CDR3 length: 16
V gene: TRBV7-2
CDR3 DNA: TGTGCCAGCAGCTTAGCGCTTCCTAGCGGGGTGAATACGCAGTATTTT
CDR3 protein: CASSLALPSGVNTQYF

J gene: TRBJ2-1
D gene: TRBD1
clone size: .
CDR3 length: 16
V gene: TRBV9
CDR3 DNA: TGTGCCAGCAGCGTAGTGGCCCAGGGGGCGCGGAATGAGCAGTTCTTC
CDR3 protein: CASSVVAQGARNEQFF

J gene: TRBJ2-5
D gene: .
clone size: .
CDR3 length: 14
V gene: TRBV5-1
CDR3 DNA: TGCGCCAGCAGCTTAGGACATTCAGAAGAGACCCAGTACTTC
CDR3 protein: CASSLGHSEETQYF

J gene: TRBJ2-5
D gene: TRBD1
clone size: .
CDR3 length: 16
V gene: TRBV5-1
CDR3 DNA: TGCGCCAGCAGCACATCCGGGACAGCGGTACAAGAGACCCAGTACTTC
CDR3 protein: CASSTSGTAVQETQYF

J gene: TRBJ1-2
D gene: .
clone size: once
CDR3 length: 16
V gene: TRBV4-1
CDR3 DNA: TGCGCCAGCAGCCAAGATTCGGGTCTTCCTAACTATGGCTACACCTTC
CDR3 protein: CASSQDSGLPNYGYTF

J gene: TRBJ2-1
D gene: .
clone size: .
CDR3 length: 11
V gene: TRBV12-3/TRBV12-4
CDR3 DNA: TGTGCCAGCAGTCGGGGGAATGAGCAGTTCTTC
CDR3 protein: CASSRGNEQFF

J gene: TRBJ1-6
D gene: TRBD1
clone size: .
CDR3 length: 15
V gene: TRBV6-5
CDR3 DNA: TGTGCCAGCAGGACGACAGGGGCGTTTAATTCACCCCTCCACTTT
CDR3 protein: CASRTTGAFNSPLHF

J gene: TRBJ2-5
D gene: TRBD2
clone size: .
CDR3 length: 16
V gene: TRBV5-4
CDR3 DNA: TGTGCCAGCAGCCCCGGGGGAGGGGTGGTAGGAGAGACCCAGTACTTC
CDR3 protein: CASSPGGGVVGETQYF

J gene: TRBJ1-2
D gene: .
clone size: .
CDR3 length: 15
V gene: TRBV6-2/TRBV6-3
CDR3 DNA: TGTGCCAGCAGTCCACTGACAGGCCGTAACTATGGCTACACCTTC
CDR3 protein: CASSPLTGRNYGYTF

J gene: TRBJ1-2
D gene: .
clone size: .
CDR3 length: 15
V gene: TRBV6-5
CDR3 DNA: TGTGCCAGCAGTTACTCGAGACAGTCAGGCTATGGCTACACCTTC
CDR3 protein: CASSYSRQSGYGYTF

J gene: TRBJ1-4
D gene: TRBD1
clone size: .
CDR3 length: 15
V gene: TRBV19
CDR3 DNA: TGTGCCAGTAGCGAGCCGGGACAGACTAATGAAAAACTGTTTTTT
CDR3 protein: CASSEPGQTNEKLFF

J gene: TRBJ1-3
D gene: .
clone size: .
CDR3 length: 13
V gene: TRBV6-5
CDR3 DNA: TGTGCCAGCAGTTACTCTTTTGGGCTGCCACTATATTTT
CDR3 protein: CASSYSFGLPLYF

J gene: TRBJ1-3
D gene: .
clone size: .
CDR3 length: 16
V gene: TRBV5-1
CDR3 DNA: TGCGCCAGCAGCTTGACCGCAGGGGCCTCTGGAAACACCATATATTTT
CDR3 protein: CASSLTAGASGNTIYF